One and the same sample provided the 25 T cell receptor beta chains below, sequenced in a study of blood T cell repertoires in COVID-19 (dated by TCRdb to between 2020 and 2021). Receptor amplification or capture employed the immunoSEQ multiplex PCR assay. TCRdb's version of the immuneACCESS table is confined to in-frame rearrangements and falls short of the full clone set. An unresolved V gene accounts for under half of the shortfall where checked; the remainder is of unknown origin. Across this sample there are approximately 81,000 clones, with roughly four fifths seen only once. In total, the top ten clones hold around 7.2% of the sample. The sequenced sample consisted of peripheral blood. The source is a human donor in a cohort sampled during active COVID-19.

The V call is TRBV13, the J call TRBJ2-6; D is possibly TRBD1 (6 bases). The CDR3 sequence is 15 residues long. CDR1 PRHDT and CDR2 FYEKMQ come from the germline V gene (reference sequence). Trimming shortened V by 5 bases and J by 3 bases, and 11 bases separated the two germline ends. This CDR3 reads CASSPRGGGANVLTF. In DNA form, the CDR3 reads TGTGCCAGCAGCCCCAGGGGCGGTGGGGCCAACGTCCTGACTTTC.

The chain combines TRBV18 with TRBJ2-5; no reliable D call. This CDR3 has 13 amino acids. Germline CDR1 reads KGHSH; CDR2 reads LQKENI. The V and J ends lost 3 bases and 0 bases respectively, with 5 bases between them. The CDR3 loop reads CASSPEYQETQYF. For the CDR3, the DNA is TGTGCCAGCTCACCTGAGTACCAAGAGACCCAGTACTTC. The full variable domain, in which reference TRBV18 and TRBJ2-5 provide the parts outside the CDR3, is NAGVMQNPRHLVRRRGQEARLRCSPMKGHSHVYWYRQLPEEGLKFMVYLQKENIIDESGMPKERFSAEFPKEGPSILRIQQVVRGDSAAYFCASSPEYQETQYFGPGTRLLVL.

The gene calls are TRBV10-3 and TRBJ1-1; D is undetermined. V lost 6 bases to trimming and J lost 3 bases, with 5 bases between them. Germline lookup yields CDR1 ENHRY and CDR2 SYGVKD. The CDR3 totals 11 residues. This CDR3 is CAIRSDTEAFF. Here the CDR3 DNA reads TGTGCCATCAGGTCGGACACTGAAGCTTTCTTT.

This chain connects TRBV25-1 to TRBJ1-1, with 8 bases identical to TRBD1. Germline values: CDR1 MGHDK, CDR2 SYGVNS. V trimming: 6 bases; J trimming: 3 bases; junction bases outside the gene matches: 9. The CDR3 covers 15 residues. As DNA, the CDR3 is TGTGCCAGCAGACTCTCGACAGGGGAGTACACTGAAGCTTTCTTT. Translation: CASRLSTGEYTEAFF. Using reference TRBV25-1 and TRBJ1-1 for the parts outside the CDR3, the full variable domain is EADIYQTPRYLVIGTGKKITLECSQTMGHDKMYWYQQDPGMELHLIHYSYGVNSTEKGDLSSESTVSRIRTEHFPLTLESARPSHTSQYLCASRLSTGEYTEAFFGQGTRLTVV.

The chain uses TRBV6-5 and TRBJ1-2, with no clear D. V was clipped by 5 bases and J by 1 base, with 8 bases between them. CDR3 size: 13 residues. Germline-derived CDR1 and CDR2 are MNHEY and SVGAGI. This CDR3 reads CASSRTRNYGYTF. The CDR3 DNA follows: TGTGCCAGCAGTAGAACACGTAACTATGGCTACACCTTC.

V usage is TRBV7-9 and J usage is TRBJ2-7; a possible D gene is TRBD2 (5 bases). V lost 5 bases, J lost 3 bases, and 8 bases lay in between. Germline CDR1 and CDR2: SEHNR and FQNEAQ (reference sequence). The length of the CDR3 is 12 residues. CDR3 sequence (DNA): TGTGCCAGCAGCGCTGACTACTACGAGCAGTACTTC. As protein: CASSADYYEQYF.

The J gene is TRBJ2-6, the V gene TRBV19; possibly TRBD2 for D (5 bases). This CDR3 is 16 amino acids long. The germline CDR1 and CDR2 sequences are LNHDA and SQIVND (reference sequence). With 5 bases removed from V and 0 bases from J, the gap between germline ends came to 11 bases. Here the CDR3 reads CASSPHGSSGANVLTF. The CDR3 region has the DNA TGTGCCAGTAGTCCCCATGGGAGCTCTGGGGCCAACGTCCTGACTTTC.

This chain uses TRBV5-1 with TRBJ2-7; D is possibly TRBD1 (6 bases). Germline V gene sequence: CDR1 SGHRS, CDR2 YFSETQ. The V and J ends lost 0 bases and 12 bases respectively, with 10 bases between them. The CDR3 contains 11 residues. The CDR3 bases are TGCGCCAGCAGCTTGGAGACAGGACTGTACTTC. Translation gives CASSLETGLYF.

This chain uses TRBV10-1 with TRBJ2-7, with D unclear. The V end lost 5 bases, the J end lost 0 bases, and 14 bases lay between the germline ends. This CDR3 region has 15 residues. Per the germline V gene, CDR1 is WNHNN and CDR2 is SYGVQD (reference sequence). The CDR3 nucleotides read TGCGCCAGCAGTAGTTCGTCAGGCGACTCCTACGAGCAGTACTTC. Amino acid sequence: CASSSSSGDSYEQYF.

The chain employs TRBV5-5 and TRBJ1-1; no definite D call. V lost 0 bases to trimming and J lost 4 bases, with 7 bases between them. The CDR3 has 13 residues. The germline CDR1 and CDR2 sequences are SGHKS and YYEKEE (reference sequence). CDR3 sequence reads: CASSLEQSTEAFF. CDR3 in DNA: TGTGCCAGCAGCTTGGAACAATCCACTGAAGCTTTCTTT.

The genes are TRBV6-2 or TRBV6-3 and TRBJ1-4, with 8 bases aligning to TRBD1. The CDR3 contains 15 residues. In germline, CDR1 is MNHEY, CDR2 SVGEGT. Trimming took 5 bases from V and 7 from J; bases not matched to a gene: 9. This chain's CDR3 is CASSPEDRDSEKLFF. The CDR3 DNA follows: TGTGCCAGCAGTCCCGAGGACAGGGATAGTGAAAAACTGTTTTTT.

In DNA, the CDR3 is TGTGCCAGCATAAGGGACAGGGGGTTGAACACTGAAGCTTTCTTT. Residues: CASIRDRGLNTEAFF. The chain has TRBV6-6 and TRBJ1-1; 11 bases fit TRBD1. Trimming took 7 bases from V and 0 from J; bases not matched to a gene: 4. CDR3 size: 15 residues. CDR1 and CDR2 (germline): MNHNY, SVGAGI (reference sequence).

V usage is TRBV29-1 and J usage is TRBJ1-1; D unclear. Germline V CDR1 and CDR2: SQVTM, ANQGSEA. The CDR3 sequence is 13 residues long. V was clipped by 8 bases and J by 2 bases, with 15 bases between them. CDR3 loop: CSYGWLGNTEAFF. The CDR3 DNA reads TGCAGCTACGGATGGTTGGGCAACACTGAAGCTTTCTTT.

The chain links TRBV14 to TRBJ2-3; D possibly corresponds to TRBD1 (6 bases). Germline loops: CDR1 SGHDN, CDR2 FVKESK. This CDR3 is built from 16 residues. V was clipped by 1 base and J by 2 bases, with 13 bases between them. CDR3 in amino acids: CASSQGTASHTDTQYF. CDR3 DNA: TGTGCCAGCAGCCAAGGGACAGCCTCCCACACAGATACGCAGTATTTT.

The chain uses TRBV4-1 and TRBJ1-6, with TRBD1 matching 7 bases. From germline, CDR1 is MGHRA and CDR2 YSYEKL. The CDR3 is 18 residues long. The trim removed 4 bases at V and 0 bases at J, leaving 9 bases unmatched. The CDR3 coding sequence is TGCGCCAGCAGCCCCAGGACAGGTACAAGCTCCTATAATTCACCCCTCCACTTT. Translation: CASSPRTGTSSYNSPLHF.

CDR3 nucleotides: TGCGCCAGCAGCCCCCGGGACAGTAATAATTCACCCCTCCACTTT. This encodes CASSPRDSNNSPLHF. The V call is TRBV4-1, the J call TRBJ1-6, with 7 bases that match TRBD1. The CDR3 extends over 15 amino acids. The germline CDR1 and CDR2 sequences are MGHRA and YSYEKL. Losses at the gene ends were 4 bases for V and 5 bases for J; bases not matched to a gene: 5.

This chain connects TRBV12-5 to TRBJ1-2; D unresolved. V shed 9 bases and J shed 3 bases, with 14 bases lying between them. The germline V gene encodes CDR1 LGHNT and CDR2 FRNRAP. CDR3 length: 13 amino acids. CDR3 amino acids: CASRASGYYGYTF. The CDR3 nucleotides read TGTGCTAGCAGAGCGTCTGGGTACTATGGCTACACCTTC.

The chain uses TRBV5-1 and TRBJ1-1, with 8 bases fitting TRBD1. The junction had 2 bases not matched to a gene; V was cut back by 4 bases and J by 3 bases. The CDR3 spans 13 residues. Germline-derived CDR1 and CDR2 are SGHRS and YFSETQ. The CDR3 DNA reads TGCGCCAGCAGCGGACAGGGTTACACTGAAGCTTTCTTT. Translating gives CASSGQGYTEAFF.

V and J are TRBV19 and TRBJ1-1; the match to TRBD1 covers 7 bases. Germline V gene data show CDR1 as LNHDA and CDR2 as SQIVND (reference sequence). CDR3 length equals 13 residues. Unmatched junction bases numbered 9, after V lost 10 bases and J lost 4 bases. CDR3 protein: CATARGRTTEAFF. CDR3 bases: TGTGCCACAGCCAGGGGGAGGACCACTGAAGCTTTCTTT. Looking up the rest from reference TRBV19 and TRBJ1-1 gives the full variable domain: DGGITQSPKYLFRKEGQNVTLSCEQNLNHDAMYWYRQDPGQGLRLIYYSQIVNDFQKGDIAEGYSVSREKKESFPLTVTSAQKNPTAFYLCATARGRTTEAFFGQGTRLTVV.

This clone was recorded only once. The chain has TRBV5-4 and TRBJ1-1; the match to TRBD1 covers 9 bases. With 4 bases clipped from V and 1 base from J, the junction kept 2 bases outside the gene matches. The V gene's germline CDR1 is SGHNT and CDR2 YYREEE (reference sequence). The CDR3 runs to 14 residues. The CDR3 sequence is CASSGGQGNTEAFF. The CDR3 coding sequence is TGTGCCAGCAGCGGGGGACAGGGGAACACTGAAGCTTTCTTT.

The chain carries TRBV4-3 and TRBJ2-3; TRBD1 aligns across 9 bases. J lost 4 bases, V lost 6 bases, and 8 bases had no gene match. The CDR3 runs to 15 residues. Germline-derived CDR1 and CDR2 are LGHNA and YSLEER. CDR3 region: CASSKQGAESDTQYF. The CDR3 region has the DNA TGCGCCAGCAGTAAACAGGGGGCTGAATCAGATACGCAGTATTTT.

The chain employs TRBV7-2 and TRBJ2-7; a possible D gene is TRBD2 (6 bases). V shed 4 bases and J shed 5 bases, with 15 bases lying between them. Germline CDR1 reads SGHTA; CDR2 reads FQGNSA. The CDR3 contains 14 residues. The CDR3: CASSYRGTRDEQYF. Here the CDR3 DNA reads TGTGCCAGCAGCTACCGGGGGACTCGGGACGAGCAGTACTTC.

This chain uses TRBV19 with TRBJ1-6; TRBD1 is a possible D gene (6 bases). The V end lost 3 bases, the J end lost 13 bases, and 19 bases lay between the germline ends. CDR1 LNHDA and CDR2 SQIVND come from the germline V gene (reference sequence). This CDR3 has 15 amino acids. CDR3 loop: CASSMGGGLFAPLHF. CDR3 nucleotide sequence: TGTGCCAGTAGTATGGGGGGGGGCCTATTCGCTCCCCTCCACTTT.

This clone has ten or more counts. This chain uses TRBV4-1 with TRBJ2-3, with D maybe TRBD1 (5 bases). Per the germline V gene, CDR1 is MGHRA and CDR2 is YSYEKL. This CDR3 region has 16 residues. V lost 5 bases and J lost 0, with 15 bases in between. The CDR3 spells CASSTPSRASTDTQYF. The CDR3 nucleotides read TGCGCCAGCAGCACGCCGTCCAGGGCTAGCACAGATACGCAGTATTTT.

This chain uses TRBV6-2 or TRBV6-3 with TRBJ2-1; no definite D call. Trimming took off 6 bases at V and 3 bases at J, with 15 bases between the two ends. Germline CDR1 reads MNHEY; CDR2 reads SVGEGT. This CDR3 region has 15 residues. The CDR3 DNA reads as TGTGCCAGCAGCCCTTCCAGAGGAGTCTACAATGAGCAGTTCTTC. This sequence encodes CASSPSRGVYNEQFF.